This T cell receptor beta chain was recovered during a study of blood T cell repertoires in COVID-19. At the level of the study: Sources were T cells, B-cell-depleted T cells, or PBMCs; the material itself was cDNA or gDNA.

Looked up from germline, CDR1 is SEHNR and CDR2 is FQNEAQ (reference sequence). V lost 2 bases and J 1 base, leaving 5 bases between the germline ends. This CDR3 contains 13 residues. Original processing methods: Nucleated cell counts were estimated from reference gene primer amplification. Using immunoSEQ multiplex PCR, the repertoire was profiled, and TCRdb retains in-frame clones only, with some absent. That table gives V, J and clone size, and the DNA gave D and trimming. The sample records some 240,000 clones, 81% being singletons. The chain uses TRBV7-9 and TRBJ2-5; D gene uncertain. Sample: peripheral blood. This sequence originates from a woman older than 75 with COVID-19, enrolled during active disease. The chain's CDR3 is CASSLNFQETQYF. The CDR3 nucleotides are TGTGCCAGCAGCTTAAACTTCCAAGAGACCCAGTACTTC. The variable domain in full, completed from reference TRBV7-9 and TRBJ2-5, reads DTGVSQNPRHKITKRGQNVTFRCDPISEHNRLYWYRQTLGQGPEFLTYFQNEAQLEKSRLLSDRFSAERPKGSFSTLEIQRTEQGDSAMYLCASSLNFQETQYFGPGTRLLVL.